The present T cell receptor (beta chain) was sequenced within a study of blood T cell repertoires in COVID-19. For the study at large: The analysed material was cDNA or gDNA that came from T cells, B-cell-depleted T cells, or PBMCs.

Recruits, aged roughly 18 to 90 years, lived in roughly 22 US areas. Participants reported their clinical history, and cohort assignment relied on those reports. Germline values: CDR1 WNHNN, CDR2 SYGVQD (reference sequence). V gave up 4 bases and J gave up 0 bases, with 16 bases separating them. The length of the CDR3 is 17 residues. Methods used by the authors: Nucleated cell number was recorded as an estimate derived from reference gene primer amplification. Measured with immunoSEQ multiplex PCR; TCRdb has only the in-frame clones, and not every one. V and J calls and clone size come straight from that table; D and trimming were deduced from the DNA. The table shows a few hundred thousand clones, with approximately 89% occurring only once.

The gene calls are TRBV10-1 and TRBJ1-5; the D is unclear. What was sequenced was PBMCs or T cells enriched from blood (not recorded which). This sequence was found in a woman aged 45 to 65 who had been exposed to COVID-19. CDR3 DNA: TGCGCCAGCAGTGTTCACGGCGCGGTATATAGCAATCAGCCCCAGCATTTT. It translates to CASSVHGAVYSNQPQHF.